This TCR beta chain emerged from a study of CD8 T cells in ankylosing spondylitis. Germline lookup yields CDR1 SGHRS and CDR2 YFSETQ. CDR3 size: 14 residues. The J segment lost 4 bases and the V segment lost 4 bases, leaving 4 bases of the junction unmatched. TCRdb reprocessed the 5' RACE reads via MiXCR and lists one record per CDR3 protein. The sample contains approximately 200,000 distinct CDR3 sequences, over 10% of which appear only once. This clonotype was found many times. This TCR was recovered from a male donor with ankylosing spondylitis or in good health (not recorded which). The specimen sequenced was blood, either unsorted or a sorted T cell fraction (not recorded which). The rearrangement uses TRBV5-1 and TRBJ2-3; 9 nucleotides align to TRBD2. The CDR3 reads CASSGGREPDTQYF. CDR3 nucleotide sequence: TGCGCCAGCAGCGGCGGGAGGGAACCAGATACGCAGTATTTT.